This record concerns one T cell receptor (beta chain) sequence. Its recognized antigen is unknown. No much larger clonotype is one base removed from it; base qualities were not supplied. The sample comes from a study of CD8 T cells in Susac syndrome (dated by TCRdb to the late 2010s). Background for the entire study: Repertoire sequencing was used to test whether CD8+ T cell activation and differentiation in Susac syndrome was antigen driven.

What the study reported, not specific to this receptor: The study acknowledged that relatively few individuals were included in the TCR sequencing and HLA analysis.

High-throughput TCR beta sequencing profiled peripheral blood CD8+ and CD4+ T cells from healthy donors, Susac syndrome patients and multiple sclerosis patients. Multiple sclerosis controls were treatment-naive patients with stable or active relapsing-remitting disease fulfilling revised McDonald criteria. Bulk CD8+ and CD4+ T cells were purified by magnetic negative isolation, whereas CD8+ TEMRA cells were enriched by FACS. Blood was collected in EDTA tubes and processed within 24 hours, with PBMCs isolated through density gradient centrifugation. PBMCs destined for TCR sequencing were cryopreserved in liquid nitrogen and later thawed in a 37 °C water bath. Purity of sorted or isolated CD4+, CD8+ and CD8+ TEMRA cells was at least 90%. Inclusive of the bounding cysteine and phenylalanine, the CDR3 is 14 residues long. CDR3 DNA is the only sequence kept; it has 42 bases, read in frame from the first base. CDR1 and CDR2 (LNHDA, SQIVND) derive from the germline V gene (reference sequence). Trimming takes 6 bases from V and 4 bases from J, and the germline ends sit 14 bases apart.

RNA was extracted with the RNeasy kit and roughly 0.45 to 1 ug was reverse transcribed using random hexamers. The immunoSEQ multiplex PCR assay, covering 54 Vbeta and 13 Jbeta segments, was used to amplify TCR beta CDR3 regions. PCR amplification bias was corrected by using a synthetic template baseline for primer optimization and computational correction. The original pipeline was this. Reads were annotated to V, D and J genes according to IMGT and were analyzed with immunoSEQ Analyzer, with only productive sequences retained. To calculate clonality, Shannon entropy was normalized by log2 of the number of productive unique sequences and then subtracted from one. For each patient and control, public and private clones were evaluated within the 100 most prevalent clones. Susac-specific clones were defined as absent from healthy and MS cohorts, approximately 1,000 published viral clones and other ImmuneACCESS disease sequences. Through fastp at Q25 and MiXCR, TCRdb rebuilt clones from the public reads, retaining in-frame beta chains. Records with the same CDR3 protein are collapsed into one entry carrying the most frequent genes and DNA. TCRdb's processing, not the study's, gives the V and J calls here. This sample lists over 300,000 distinct CDR3 sequences; around 90% were detected once. Of the sample, more than 0.06% falls within the top ten clones.

Source material: CD4+ T cells from PBMCs. Recombination connected TRBV19 to TRBJ2-3; the D gene cannot be named for sure. The receptor's source is a human donor with multiple sclerosis. The DNA reads TGTGCCAGTAGCTTTCACTTGGCGCCAGATACGCAGTATTTT. Translation gives CASSFHLAPDTQYF. With the rest looked up from the reference TRBV19 and TRBJ2-3 genes rather than sequenced, the full variable domain is DGGITQSPKYLFRKEGQNVTLSCEQNLNHDAMYWYRQDPGQGLRLIYYSQIVNDFQKGDIAEGYSVSREKKESFPLTVTSAQKNPTAFYLCASSFHLAPDTQYFGPGTRLTVL.